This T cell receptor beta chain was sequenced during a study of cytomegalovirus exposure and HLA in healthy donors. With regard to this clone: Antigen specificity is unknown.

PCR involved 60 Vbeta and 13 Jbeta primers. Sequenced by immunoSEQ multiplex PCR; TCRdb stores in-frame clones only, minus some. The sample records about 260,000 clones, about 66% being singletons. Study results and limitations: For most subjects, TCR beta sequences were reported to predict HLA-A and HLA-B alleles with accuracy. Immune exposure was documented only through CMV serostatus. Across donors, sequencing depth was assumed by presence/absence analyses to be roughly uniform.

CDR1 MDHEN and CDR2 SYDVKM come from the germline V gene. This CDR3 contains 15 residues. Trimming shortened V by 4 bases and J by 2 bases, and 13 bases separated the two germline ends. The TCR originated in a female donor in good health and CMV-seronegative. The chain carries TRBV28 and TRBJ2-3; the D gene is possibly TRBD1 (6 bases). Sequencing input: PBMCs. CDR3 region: CASSSRQAHTDTQYF. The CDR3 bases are TGTGCCAGCAGTTCGAGACAGGCGCACACAGATACGCAGTATTTT.